The sequence of this T cell receptor (beta chain) was determined in a study of monozygotic twins with inflammatory bowel disease. General observations from the study: Especially with disease activity, IBD patients had fewer clonotypes in common with others than healthy twins did.

Regarding this clonotype: The antigen is unknown.

Blood samples, whole and unsorted for T cells, yielded the isolated total RNA. CDR1 is GTSNPN, CDR2 SVGIG, per germline (reference sequence). The CDR3 totals 11 residues. Each UMI harboured a 6-nucleotide sample barcode and was appended via template switching. TCRdb reanalyzed the 5' RACE reads, giving one entry per CDR3 protein sequence and no DNA. The repertoire table contains approximately 400,000 distinct CDR3 sequences. Material: blood. The clonotype originates from a human donor with ulcerative colitis or Crohn's disease, or a healthy co-twin of an affected twin (not recorded which). The V call is TRBV30, the J call TRBJ1-1. The CDR3 protein is CALEWSTEAFF.